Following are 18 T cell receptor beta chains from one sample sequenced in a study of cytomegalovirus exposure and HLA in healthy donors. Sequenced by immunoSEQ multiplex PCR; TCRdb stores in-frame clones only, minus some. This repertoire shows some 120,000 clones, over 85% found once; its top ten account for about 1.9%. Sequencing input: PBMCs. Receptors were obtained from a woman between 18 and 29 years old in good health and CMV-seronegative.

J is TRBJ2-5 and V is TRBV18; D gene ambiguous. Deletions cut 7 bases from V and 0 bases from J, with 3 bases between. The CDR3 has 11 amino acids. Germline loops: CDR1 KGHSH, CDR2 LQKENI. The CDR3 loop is CASLDQETQYF. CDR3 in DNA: TGTGCCAGCTTAGACCAAGAGACCCAGTACTTC.

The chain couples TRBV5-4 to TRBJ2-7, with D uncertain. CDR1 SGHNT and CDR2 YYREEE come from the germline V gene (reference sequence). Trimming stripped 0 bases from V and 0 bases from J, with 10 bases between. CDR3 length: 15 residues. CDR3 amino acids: CASSLARLGSYEQYF. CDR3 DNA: TGTGCCAGCAGCTTGGCACGTCTCGGCTCCTACGAGCAGTACTTC.

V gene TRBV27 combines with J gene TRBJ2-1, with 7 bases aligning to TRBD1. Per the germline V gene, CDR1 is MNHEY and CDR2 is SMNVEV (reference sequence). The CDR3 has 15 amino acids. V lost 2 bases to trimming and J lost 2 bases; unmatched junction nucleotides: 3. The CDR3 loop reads CASSLGQDPYNEQFF. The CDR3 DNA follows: TGTGCCAGCAGTTTAGGACAGGACCCCTACAATGAGCAGTTCTTC.

This CDR3 is CASISFLNTGELFF. Written as DNA, the CDR3 is TGTGCCAGTATATCCTTTCTTAACACCGGGGAGCTGTTTTTT. The gene calls are TRBV19 and TRBJ2-2, with D unresolved. The germline V gene encodes CDR1 LNHDA and CDR2 SQIVND (reference sequence). V was clipped by 7 bases and J by 2 bases, with 11 bases between them. This CDR3 is built from 14 residues. The full variable domain, completed using reference TRBV19 and TRBJ2-2, is DGGITQSPKYLFRKEGQNVTLSCEQNLNHDAMYWYRQDPGQGLRLIYYSQIVNDFQKGDIAEGYSVSREKKESFPLTVTSAQKNPTAFYLCASISFLNTGELFFGEGSRLTVL.

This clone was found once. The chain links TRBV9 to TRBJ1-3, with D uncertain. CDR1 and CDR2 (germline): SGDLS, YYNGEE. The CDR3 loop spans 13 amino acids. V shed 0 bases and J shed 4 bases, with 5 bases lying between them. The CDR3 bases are TGTGCCAGCAGCGTAGCTTTGGGAAACACCATATATTTT. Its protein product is CASSVALGNTIYF.

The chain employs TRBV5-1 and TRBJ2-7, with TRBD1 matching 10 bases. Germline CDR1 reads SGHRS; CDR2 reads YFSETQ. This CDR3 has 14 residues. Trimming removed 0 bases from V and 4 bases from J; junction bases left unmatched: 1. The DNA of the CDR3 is TGCGCCAGCAGCTTGGGGGACAGGGGTTACGAGCAGTACTTC. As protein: CASSLGDRGYEQYF.

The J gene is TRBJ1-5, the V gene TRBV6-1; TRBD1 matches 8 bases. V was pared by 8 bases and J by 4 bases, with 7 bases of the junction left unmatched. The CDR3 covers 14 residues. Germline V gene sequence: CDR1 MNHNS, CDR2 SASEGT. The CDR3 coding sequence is TGTGCCAGCGGACAGGGTTCGGGGAATCAGCCCCAGCATTTT. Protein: CASGQGSGNQPQHF.

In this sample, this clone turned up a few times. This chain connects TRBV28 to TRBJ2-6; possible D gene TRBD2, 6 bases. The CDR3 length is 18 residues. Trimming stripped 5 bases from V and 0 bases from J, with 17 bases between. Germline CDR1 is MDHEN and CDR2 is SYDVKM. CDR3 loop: CASSTTPAGRSGANVLTF. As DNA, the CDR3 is TGTGCCAGCAGTACTACCCCCGCGGGACGCTCTGGGGCCAACGTCCTGACTTTC.

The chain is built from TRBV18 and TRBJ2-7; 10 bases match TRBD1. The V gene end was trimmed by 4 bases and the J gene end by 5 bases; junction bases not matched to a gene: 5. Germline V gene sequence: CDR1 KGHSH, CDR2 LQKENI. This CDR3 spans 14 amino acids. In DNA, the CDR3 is TGTGCCAGCTCACATACCGGGACAGGGGACGAGCAGTACTTC. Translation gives CASSHTGTGDEQYF.

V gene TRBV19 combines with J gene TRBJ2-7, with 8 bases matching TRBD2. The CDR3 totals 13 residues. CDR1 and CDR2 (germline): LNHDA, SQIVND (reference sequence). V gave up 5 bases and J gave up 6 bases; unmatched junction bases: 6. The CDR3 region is CASSLHAGGEQYF. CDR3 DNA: TGTGCCAGTAGTCTCCACGCGGGGGGCGAGCAGTACTTC.

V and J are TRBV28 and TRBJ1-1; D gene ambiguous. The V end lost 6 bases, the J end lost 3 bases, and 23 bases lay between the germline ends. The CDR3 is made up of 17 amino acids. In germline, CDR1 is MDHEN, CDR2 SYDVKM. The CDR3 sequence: CASSDYTFGLRDTEAFF. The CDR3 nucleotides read TGTGCCAGCAGCGACTATACCTTTGGACTGCGCGACACTGAAGCTTTCTTT.

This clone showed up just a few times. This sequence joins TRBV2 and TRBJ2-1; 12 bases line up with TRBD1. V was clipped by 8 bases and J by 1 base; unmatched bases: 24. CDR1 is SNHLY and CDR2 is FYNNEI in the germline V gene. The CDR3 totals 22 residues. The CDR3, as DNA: TGTGCCAGCGGTAGTCCATCATCCCCGGGACAGGGGGCACTTCGGTCCTACAATGAGCAGTTCTTC. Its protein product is CASGSPSSPGQGALRSYNEQFF.

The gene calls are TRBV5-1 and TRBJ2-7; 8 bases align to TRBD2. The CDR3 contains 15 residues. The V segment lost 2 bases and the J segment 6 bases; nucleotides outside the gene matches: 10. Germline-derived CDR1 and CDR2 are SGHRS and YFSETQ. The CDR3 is CASSLLPGGPVEQYF. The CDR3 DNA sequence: TGCGCCAGCAGCTTACTGCCGGGGGGGCCAGTCGAGCAGTACTTC.

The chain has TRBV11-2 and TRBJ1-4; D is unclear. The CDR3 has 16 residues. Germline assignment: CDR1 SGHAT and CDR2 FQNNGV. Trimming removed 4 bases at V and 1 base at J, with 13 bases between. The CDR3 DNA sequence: TGTGCCAGCAGCTCGAGACAAATACAAACTAATGAAAAACTGTTTTTT. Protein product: CASSSRQIQTNEKLFF.

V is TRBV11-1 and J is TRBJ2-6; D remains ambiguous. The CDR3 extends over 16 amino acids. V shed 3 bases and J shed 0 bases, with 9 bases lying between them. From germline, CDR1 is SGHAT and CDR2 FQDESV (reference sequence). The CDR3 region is CASSLSAASGANVLTF. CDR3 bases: TGTGCCAGCAGCTTGTCGGCGGCCTCTGGGGCCAACGTCCTGACTTTC.

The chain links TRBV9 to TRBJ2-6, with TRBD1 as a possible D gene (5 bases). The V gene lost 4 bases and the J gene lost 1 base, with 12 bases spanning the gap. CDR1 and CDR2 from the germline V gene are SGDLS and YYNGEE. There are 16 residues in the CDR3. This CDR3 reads CASSINRQSGANVLTF. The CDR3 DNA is TGTGCCAGCAGCATCAACCGACAGTCTGGGGCCAACGTCCTGACTTTC.

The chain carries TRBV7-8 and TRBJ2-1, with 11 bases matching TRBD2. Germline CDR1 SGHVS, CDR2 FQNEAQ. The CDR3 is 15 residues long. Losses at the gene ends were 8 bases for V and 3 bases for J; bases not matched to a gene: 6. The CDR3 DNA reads TGTGCCAGCGCCTCGGGACTAGCGGACTACAATGAGCAGTTCTTC. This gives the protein CASASGLADYNEQFF.

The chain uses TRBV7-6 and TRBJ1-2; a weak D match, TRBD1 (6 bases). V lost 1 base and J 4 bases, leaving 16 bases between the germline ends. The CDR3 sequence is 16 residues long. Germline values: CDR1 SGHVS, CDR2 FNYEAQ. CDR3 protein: CASSLGNRDAAYGYTF. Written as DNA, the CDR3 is TGTGCCAGCAGCTTAGGGAACAGGGACGCAGCCTATGGCTACACCTTC.